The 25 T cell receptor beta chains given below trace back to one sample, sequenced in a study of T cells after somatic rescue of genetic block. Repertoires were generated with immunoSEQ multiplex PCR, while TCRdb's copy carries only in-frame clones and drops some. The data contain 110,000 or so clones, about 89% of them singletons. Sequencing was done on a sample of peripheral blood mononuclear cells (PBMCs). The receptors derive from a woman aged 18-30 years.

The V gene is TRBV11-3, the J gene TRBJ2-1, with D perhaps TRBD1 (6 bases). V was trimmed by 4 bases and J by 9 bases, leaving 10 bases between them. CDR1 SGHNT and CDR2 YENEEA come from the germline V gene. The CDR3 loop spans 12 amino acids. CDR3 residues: CASSSVGGEQFF. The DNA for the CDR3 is TGTGCCAGCAGCTCAGTAGGGGGTGAGCAGTTCTTC.

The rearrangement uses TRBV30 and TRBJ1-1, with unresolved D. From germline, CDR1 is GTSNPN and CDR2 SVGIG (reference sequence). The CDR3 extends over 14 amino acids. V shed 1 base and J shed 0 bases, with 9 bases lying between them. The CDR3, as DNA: TGTGCCTGGAGTGGAATACTCATGAACACTGAAGCTTTCTTT. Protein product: CAWSGILMNTEAFF.

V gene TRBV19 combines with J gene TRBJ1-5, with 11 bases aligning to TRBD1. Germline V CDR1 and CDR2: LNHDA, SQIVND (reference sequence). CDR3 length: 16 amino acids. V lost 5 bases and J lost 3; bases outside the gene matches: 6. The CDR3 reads CASSPGQGATNQPQHF. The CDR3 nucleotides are TGTGCCAGTAGTCCCGGACAGGGGGCTACCAATCAGCCCCAGCATTTT. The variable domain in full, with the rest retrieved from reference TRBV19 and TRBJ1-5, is DGGITQSPKYLFRKEGQNVTLSCEQNLNHDAMYWYRQDPGQGLRLIYYSQIVNDFQKGDIAEGYSVSREKKESFPLTVTSAQKNPTAFYLCASSPGQGATNQPQHFGDGTRLSIL.

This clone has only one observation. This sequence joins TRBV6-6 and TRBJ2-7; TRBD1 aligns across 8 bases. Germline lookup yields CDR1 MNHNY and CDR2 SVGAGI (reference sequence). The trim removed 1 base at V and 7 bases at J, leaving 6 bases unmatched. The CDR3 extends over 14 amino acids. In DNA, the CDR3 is TGTGCCAGCAGTTACTTTCAGGGGGCTAATGAGCAGTACTTC. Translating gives CASSYFQGANEQYF.

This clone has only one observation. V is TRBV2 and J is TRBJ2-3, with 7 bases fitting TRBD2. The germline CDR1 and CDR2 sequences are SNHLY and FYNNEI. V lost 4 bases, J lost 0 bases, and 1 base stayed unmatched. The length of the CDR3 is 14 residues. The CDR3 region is CASSARESTDTQYF. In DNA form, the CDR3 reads TGTGCCAGCAGTGCGCGGGAGAGCACAGATACGCAGTATTTT. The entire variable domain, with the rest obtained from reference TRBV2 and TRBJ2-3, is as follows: EPEVTQTPSHQVTQMGQEVILRCVPISNHLYFYWYRQILGQKVEFLVSFYNNEISEKSEIFDDQFSVERPDGSNFTLKIRSTKLEDSAMYFCASSARESTDTQYFGPGTRLTVL.

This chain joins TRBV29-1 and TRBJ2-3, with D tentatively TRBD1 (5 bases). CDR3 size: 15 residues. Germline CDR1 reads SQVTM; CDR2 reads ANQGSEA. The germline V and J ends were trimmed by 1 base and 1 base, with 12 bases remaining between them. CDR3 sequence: CSVEASREGTDTQYF. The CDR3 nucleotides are TGCAGCGTTGAAGCGAGCAGGGAAGGCACAGATACGCAGTATTTT.

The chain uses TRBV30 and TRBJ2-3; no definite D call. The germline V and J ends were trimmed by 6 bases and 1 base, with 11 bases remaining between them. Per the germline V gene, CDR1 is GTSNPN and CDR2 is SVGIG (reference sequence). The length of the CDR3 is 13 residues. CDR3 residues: CACRNIGTDTQYF. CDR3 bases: TGTGCCTGCCGTAACATAGGCACAGATACGCAGTATTTT.

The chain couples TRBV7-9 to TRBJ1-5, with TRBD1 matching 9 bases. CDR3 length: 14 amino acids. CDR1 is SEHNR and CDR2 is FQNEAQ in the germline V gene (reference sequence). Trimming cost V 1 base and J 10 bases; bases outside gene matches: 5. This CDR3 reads CASSLGQGVGPQHF. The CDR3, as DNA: TGTGCCAGCAGCTTAGGACAGGGGGTAGGACCCCAGCATTTT.

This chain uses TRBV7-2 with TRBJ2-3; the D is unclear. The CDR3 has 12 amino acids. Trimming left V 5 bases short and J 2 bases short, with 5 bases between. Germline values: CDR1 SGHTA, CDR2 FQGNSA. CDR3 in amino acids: CASSQYTDTQYF. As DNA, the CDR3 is TGTGCCAGCAGCCAATACACAGATACGCAGTATTTT. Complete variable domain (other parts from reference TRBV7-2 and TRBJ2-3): GAGVSQSPSNKVTEKGKDVELRCDPISGHTALYWYRQSLGQGLEFLIYFQGNSAPDKSGLPSDRFSAERTGGSVSTLTIQRTQQEDSAVYLCASSQYTDTQYFGPGTRLTVL.

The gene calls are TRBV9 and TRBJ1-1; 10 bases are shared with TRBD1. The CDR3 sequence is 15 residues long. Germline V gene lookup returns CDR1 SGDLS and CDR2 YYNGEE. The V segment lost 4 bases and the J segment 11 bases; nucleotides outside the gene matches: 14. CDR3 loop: CASSPRQGAGLLAFF. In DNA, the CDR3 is TGTGCCAGCAGCCCACGACAGGGGGCAGGTCTGTTGGCTTTCTTT.

CDR3 in DNA: TGTGCCATCCGGTCAGGGGCTACCAATCAGCCCCAGCATTTT. The encoded protein is CAIRSGATNQPQHF. V is TRBV10-3 and J is TRBJ1-5, with D possibly matching TRBD1 (6 bases). This CDR3 spans 14 amino acids. V lost 8 bases to trimming and J lost 3 bases, with 14 bases between them. Germline V lookup: CDR1 ENHRY, CDR2 SYGVKD.

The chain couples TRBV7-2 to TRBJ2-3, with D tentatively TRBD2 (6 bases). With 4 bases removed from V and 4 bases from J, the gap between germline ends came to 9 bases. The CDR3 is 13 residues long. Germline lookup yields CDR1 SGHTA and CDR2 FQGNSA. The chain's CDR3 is CASSWDSSDTQYF. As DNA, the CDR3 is TGTGCCAGCAGCTGGGACTCCTCAGATACGCAGTATTTT.

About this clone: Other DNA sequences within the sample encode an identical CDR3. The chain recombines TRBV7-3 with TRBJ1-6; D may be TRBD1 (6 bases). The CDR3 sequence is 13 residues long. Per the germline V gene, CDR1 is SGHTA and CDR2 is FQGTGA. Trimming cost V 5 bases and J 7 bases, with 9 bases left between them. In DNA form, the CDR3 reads TGTGCCAGCAGCCCTGACAGGAATTCACCCCTCCACTTT. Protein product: CASSPDRNSPLHF.

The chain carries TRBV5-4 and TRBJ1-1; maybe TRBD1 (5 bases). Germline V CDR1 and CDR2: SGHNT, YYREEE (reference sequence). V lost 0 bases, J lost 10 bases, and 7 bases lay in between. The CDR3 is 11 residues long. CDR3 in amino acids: CASSLGQRAFF. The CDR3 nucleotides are TGTGCCAGCAGCTTGGGACAGAGAGCTTTCTTT.

The CDR3 region is CASSLNMIEAFF. In nucleotides, the CDR3 is TGTGCCAGCAGCCTGAACATGATTGAAGCTTTCTTT. The gene calls are TRBV5-5 and TRBJ1-1; unclear D gene. The CDR3 covers 12 residues. Germline CDR1 is SGHKS and CDR2 is YYEKEE (reference sequence). V lost 4 bases, J lost 7 bases, and 11 bases lay in between.

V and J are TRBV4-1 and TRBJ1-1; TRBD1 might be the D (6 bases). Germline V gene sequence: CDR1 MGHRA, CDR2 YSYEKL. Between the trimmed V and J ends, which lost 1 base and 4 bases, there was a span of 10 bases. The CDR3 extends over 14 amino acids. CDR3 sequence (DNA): TGCGCCAGCAGCCAAGTGACAGGAGGCACTGAAGCTTTCTTT. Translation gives CASSQVTGGTEAFF.

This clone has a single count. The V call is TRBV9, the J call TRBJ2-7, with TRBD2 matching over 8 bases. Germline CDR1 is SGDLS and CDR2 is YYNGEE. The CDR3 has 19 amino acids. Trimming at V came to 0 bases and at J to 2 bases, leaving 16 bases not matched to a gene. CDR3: CASSVGISTRSGGPYEQYF. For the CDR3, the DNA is TGTGCCAGCAGCGTAGGGATCTCCACTAGGAGCGGGGGACCCTACGAGCAGTACTTC.

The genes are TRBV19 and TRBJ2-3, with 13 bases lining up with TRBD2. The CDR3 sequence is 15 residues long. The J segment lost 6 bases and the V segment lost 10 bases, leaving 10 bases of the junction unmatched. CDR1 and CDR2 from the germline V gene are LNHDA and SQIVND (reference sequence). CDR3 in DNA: TGTGCCACCGGGCAAGGGACTAGCGGGGCTGATACGCAGTATTTT. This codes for CATGQGTSGADTQYF.

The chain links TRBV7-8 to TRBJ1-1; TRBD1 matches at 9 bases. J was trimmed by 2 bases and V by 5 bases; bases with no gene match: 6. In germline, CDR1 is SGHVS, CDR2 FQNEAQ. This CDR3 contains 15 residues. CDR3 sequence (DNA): TGTGCCAGCAGCCCCCGACAGGGGGAAAACACTGAAGCTTTCTTT. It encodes CASSPRQGENTEAFF.

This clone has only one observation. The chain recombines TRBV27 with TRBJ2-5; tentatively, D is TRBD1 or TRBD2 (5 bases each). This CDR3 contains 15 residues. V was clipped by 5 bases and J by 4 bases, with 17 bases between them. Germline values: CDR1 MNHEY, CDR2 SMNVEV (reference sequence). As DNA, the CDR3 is TGTGCCAGCAGTCGGGACGGCGCCAGGAGAGAGACCCAGTACTTC. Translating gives CASSRDGARRETQYF.

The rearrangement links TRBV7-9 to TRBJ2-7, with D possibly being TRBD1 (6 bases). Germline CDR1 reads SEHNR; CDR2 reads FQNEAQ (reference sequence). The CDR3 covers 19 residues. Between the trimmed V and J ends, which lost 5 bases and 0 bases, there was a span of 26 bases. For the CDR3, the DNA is TGTGCCAGCAGCCACCCCATCGGGGCCCTGACAGGACCCTCCTACGAGCAGTACTTC. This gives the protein CASSHPIGALTGPSYEQYF. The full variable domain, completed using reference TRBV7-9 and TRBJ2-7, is DTGVSQNPRHKITKRGQNVTFRCDPISEHNRLYWYRQTLGQGPEFLTYFQNEAQLEKSRLLSDRFSAERPKGSFSTLEIQRTEQGDSAMYLCASSHPIGALTGPSYEQYFGPGTRLTVT.

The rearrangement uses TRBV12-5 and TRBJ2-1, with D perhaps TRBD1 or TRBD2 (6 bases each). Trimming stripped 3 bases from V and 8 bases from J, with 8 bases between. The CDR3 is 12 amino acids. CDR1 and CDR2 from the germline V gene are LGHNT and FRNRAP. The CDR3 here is CASGLRGDEQFF. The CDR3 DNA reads TGTGCTAGTGGTTTAAGGGGGGATGAGCAGTTCTTC.

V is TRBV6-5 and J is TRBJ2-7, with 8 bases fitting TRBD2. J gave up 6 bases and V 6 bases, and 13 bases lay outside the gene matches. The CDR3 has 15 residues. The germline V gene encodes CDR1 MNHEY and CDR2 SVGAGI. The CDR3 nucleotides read TGTGCCAGCAGCCCCTTGGGCGCGGCGGGGGGCGAGCAGTACTTC. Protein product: CASSPLGAAGGEQYF.

Written as DNA, the CDR3 is TGTGCCAGTAGTATGGGCAGGGGAAAGGGAAACACCATATATTTT. Its translation is CASSMGRGKGNTIYF. V gene TRBV19 combines with J gene TRBJ1-3; TRBD1 might be the D (6 bases). Trimming pared 3 bases from V and 4 bases from J, leaving 13 bases between. Germline CDR1 is LNHDA and CDR2 is SQIVND (reference sequence). The CDR3 extends over 15 amino acids.

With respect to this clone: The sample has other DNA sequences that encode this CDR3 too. Here the CDR3 DNA reads TGTGCCAGCTCACCACCAGGATCCTACGAGCAGTACTTC. Residues: CASSPPGSYEQYF. V usage is TRBV18 and J usage is TRBJ2-7; unclear D gene. The germline V and J ends were trimmed by 0 bases and 1 base, with 4 bases remaining between them. The CDR3 has 13 residues. CDR1 and CDR2 from the germline V gene are KGHSH and LQKENI.